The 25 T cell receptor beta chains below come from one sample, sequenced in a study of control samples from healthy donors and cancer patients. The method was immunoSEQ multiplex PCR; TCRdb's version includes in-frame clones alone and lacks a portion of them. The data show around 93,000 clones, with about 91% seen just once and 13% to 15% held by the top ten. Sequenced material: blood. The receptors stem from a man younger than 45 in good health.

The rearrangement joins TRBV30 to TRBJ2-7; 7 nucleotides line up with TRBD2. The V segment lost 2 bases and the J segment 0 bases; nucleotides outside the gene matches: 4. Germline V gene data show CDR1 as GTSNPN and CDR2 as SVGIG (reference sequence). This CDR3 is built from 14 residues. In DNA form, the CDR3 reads TGTGCCTGGAGTAGGGGCGGGAGCTCCTACGAGCAGTACTTC. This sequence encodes CAWSRGGSSYEQYF.

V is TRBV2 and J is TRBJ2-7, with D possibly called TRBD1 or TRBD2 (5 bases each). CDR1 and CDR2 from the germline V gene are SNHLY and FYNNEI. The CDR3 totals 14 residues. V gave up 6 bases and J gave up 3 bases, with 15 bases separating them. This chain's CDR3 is CASRAGTASYEQYF. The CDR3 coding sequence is TGTGCCAGCAGGGCCGGGACGGCCAGCTACGAGCAGTACTTC.

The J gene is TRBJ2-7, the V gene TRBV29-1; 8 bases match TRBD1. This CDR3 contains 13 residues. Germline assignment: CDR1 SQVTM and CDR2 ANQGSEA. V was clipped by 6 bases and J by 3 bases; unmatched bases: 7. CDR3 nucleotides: TGCAGCGTGCGGACAGGGTTAAGCTACGAGCAGTACTTC. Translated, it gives CSVRTGLSYEQYF.

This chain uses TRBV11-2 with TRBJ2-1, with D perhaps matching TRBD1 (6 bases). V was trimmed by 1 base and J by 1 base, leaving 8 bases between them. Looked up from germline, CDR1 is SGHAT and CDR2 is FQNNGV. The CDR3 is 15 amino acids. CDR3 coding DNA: TGTGCCAGCAGCTTAGGGGACATATCCTACAATGAGCAGTTCTTC. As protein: CASSLGDISYNEQFF.

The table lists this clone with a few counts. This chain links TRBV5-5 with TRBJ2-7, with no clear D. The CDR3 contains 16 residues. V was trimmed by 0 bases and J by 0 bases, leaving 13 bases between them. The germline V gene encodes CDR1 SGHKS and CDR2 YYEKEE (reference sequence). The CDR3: CASSLDVRADSYEQYF. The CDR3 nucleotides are TGTGCCAGCAGCTTGGACGTGCGCGCCGACTCCTACGAGCAGTACTTC.

The CDR3 protein is CATSRDLNEKLFF. CDR3 in DNA: TGTGCCACCAGCAGAGATTTAAATGAAAAACTGTTTTTT. The chain couples TRBV15 to TRBJ1-4; D gene ambiguous. Germline loops: CDR1 LNHNV, CDR2 YYDKDF (reference sequence). The CDR3 has 13 residues. The V end was cut by 0 bases, the J end by 5 bases, with 4 bases between.

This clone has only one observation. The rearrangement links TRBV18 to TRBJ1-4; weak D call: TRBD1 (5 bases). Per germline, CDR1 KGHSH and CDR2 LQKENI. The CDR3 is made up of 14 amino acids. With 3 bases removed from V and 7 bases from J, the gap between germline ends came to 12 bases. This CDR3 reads CASSPSTGGEKLFF. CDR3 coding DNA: TGTGCCAGCTCACCCTCAACCGGGGGTGAAAAACTGTTTTTT.

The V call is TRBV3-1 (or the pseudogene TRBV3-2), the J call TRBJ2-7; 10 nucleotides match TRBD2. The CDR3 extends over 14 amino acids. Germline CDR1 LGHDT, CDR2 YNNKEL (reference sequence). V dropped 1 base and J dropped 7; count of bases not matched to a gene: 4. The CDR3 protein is CASSQGLAGQEQYF. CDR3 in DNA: TGTGCCAGCAGCCAAGGACTAGCGGGCCAAGAGCAGTACTTC.

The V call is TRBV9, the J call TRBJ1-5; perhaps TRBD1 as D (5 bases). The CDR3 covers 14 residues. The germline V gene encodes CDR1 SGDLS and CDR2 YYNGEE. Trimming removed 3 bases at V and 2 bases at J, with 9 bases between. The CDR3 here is CASSGTSGNQPQHF. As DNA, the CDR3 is TGTGCCAGCAGCGGGACATCTGGCAATCAGCCCCAGCATTTT.

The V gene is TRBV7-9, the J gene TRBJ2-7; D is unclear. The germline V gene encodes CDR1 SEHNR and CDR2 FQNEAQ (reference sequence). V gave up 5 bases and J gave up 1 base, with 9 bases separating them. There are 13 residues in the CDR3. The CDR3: CASSDSRSYEQYF. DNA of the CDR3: TGTGCCAGCAGCGACTCAAGATCCTACGAGCAGTACTTC.

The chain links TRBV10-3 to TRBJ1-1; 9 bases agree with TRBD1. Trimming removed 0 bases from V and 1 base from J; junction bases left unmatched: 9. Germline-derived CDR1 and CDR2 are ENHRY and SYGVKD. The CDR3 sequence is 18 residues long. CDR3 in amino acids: CAISESGQGKTRNTEAFF. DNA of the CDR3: TGTGCCATCAGTGAGTCCGGACAGGGGAAAACGAGGAACACTGAAGCTTTCTTT.

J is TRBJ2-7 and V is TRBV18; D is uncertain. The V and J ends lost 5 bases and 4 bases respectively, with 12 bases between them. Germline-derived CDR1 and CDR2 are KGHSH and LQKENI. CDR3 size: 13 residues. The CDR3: CASSTSTLYEQYF. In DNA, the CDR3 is TGTGCCAGCTCAACGTCTACTTTATACGAGCAGTACTTC.

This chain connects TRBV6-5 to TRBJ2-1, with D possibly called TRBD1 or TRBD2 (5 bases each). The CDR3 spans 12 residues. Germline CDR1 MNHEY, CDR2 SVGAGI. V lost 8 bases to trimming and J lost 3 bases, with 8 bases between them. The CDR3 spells CASWDGYNEQFF. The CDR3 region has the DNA TGTGCCAGCTGGGACGGCTACAATGAGCAGTTCTTC.

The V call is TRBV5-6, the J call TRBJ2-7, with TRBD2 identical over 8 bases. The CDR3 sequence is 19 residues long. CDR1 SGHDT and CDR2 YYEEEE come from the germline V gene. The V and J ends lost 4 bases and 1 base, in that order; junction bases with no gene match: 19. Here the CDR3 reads CASSRWGGSGIIVSYEQYF. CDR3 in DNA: TGTGCCAGCAGCCGATGGGGTGGTAGCGGGATTATTGTATCCTACGAGCAGTACTTC. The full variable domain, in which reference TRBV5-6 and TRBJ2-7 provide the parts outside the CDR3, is DAGVTQSPTHLIKTRGQQVTLRCSPKSGHDTVSWYQQALGQGPQFIFQYYEEEERQRGNFPDRFSGHQFPNYSSELNVNALLLGDSALYLCASSRWGGSGIIVSYEQYFGPGTRLTVT.

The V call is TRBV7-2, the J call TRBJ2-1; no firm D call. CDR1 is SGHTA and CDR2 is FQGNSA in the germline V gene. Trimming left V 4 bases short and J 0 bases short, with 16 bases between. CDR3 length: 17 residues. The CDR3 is CASSYQLTSSSYNEQFF. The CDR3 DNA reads TGTGCCAGCAGCTACCAGTTGACGTCGAGCTCCTACAATGAGCAGTTCTTC.

The CDR3 here is CASSLTRGSGYTF. CDR3 nucleotide sequence: TGTGCCAGCAGCTTAACGCGAGGGAGTGGCTACACCTTC. This chain connects TRBV7-3 to TRBJ1-2; D remains unclear. The germline V gene encodes CDR1 SGHTA and CDR2 FQGTGA. The CDR3 extends over 13 amino acids. Between the trimmed V and J ends, which lost 0 bases and 7 bases, there was a span of 9 bases.

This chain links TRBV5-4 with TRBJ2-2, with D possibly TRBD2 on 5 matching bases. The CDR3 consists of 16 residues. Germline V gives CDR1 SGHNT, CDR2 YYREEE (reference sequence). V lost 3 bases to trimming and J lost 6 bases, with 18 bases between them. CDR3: CASSSRGATGPGELFF. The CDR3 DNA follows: TGTGCCAGCAGCTCTCGGGGTGCCACGGGTCCCGGGGAGCTGTTTTTT.

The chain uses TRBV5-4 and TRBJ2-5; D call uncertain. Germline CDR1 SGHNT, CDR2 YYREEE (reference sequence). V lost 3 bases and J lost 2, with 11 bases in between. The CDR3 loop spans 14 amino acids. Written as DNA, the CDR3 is TGTGCCAGCAGCTCCTCGTGGAGACAAGAGACCCAGTACTTC. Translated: CASSSSWRQETQYF.

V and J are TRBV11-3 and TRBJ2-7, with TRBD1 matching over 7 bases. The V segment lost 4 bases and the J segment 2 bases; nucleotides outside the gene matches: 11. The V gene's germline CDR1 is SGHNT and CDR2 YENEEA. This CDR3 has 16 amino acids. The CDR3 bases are TGTGCCAGCAGCTCCCGACAGGGATTCCCAGCCTACGAGCAGTACTTC. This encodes CASSSRQGFPAYEQYF.

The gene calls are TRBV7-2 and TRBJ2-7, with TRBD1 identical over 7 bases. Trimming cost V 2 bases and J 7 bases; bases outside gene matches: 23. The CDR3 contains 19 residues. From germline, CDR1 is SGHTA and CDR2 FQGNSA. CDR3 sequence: CASSLWTGTARSIEGEQYF. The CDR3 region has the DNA TGTGCCAGCAGCTTATGGACCGGGACAGCCAGGAGTATTGAAGGGGAGCAGTACTTC.

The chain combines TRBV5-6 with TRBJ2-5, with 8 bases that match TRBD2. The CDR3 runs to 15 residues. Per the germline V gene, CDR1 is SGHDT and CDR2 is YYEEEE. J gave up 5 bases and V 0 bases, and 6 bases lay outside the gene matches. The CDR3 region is CASSLVGRAGETQYF. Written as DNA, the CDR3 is TGTGCCAGCAGCTTGGTCGGGAGGGCCGGGGAGACCCAGTACTTC.

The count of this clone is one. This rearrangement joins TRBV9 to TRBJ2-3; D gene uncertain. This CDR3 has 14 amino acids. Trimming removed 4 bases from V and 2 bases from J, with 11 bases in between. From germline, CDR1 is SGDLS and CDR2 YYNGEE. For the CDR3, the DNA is TGTGCCAGCAGCCAGCGTATATTCACAGATACGCAGTATTTT. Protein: CASSQRIFTDTQYF.

The CDR3 region is CATTPPDGNEKLFF. The CDR3 DNA is TGTGCCACCACCCCCCCGGACGGAAATGAAAAACTGTTTTTT. The V call is TRBV28, the J call TRBJ1-4, with D uncertain. The CDR3 totals 14 residues. Trimming stripped 10 bases from V and 5 bases from J, with 17 bases between. Germline assignment: CDR1 MDHEN and CDR2 SYDVKM. Filled out from reference TRBV28 and TRBJ1-4, the complete variable domain reads DVKVTQSSRYLVKRTGEKVFLECVQDMDHENMFWYRQDPGLGLRLIYFSYDVKMKEKGDIPEGYSVSREKKERFSLILESASTNQTSMYLCATTPPDGNEKLFFGSGTQLSVL.

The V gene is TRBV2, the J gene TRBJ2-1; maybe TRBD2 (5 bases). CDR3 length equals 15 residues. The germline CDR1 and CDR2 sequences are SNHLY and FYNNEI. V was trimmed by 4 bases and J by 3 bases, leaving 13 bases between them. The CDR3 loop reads CASSGERLLYNEQFF. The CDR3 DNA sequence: TGTGCCAGCAGTGGCGAGCGGCTACTCTACAATGAGCAGTTCTTC.

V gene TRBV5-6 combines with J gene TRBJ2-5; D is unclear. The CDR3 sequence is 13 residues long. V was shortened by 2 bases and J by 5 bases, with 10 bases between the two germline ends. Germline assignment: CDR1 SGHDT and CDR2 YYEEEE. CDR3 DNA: TGTGCCAGCAGCTTTCTCGGTGCCGAGACCCAGTACTTC. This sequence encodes CASSFLGAETQYF.